Below, one T cell receptor beta chain is given with its context. Its specificity is not known. These data come from a study of T cell responses to AZD1222 COVID-19 vaccine. Regarding the study as a whole: Repertoire sampling was restricted to post-peak T cell response timepoints.

Libraries were prepared by immunoSEQ multiplex PCR; TCRdb keeps only in-frame clonotypes and omits some of them. This sample has approximately 20,000 clones, with 65% to 90% found just once. The CDR3 runs 14 residues. CDR1 is SGHTS, CDR2 YDEGEE, per germline. Trimming stripped 3 bases from V and 4 bases from J, with 11 bases between. Source: peripheral blood, taken on day 0 of AZD1222 vaccination. The genes are TRBV5-8 and TRBJ1-5; D gene ambiguous. The receptor comes from an adult in good health. Here the CDR3 reads CASSSKTENQPQHF. In DNA, the CDR3 is TGTGCCAGCAGCTCAAAAACAGAAAATCAGCCCCAGCATTTT.